This T cell receptor beta chain was sequenced for a study of blood T cell repertoires in COVID-19. Repertoires were generated with immunoSEQ multiplex PCR, while TCRdb's copy carries only in-frame clones and drops some. The repertoire has under 350,000 clones, about nine tenths of them found once; the top ten carry 1.5% to 2%. The CDR3 runs to 12 residues. Germline CDR1 SGHTA, CDR2 FQGTGA. V lost 5 bases to trimming and J lost 5 bases, with 7 bases between them. The sequence came from a woman in her twenties or thirties with COVID-19, enrolled during active disease. The chain links TRBV7-3 to TRBJ2-1, with unresolved D. The sample comprised peripheral blood. Here the CDR3 DNA reads TGTGCCAGCAGCCGAGGTAACAATGAGCAGTTCTTC. Its protein is CASSRGNNEQFF.